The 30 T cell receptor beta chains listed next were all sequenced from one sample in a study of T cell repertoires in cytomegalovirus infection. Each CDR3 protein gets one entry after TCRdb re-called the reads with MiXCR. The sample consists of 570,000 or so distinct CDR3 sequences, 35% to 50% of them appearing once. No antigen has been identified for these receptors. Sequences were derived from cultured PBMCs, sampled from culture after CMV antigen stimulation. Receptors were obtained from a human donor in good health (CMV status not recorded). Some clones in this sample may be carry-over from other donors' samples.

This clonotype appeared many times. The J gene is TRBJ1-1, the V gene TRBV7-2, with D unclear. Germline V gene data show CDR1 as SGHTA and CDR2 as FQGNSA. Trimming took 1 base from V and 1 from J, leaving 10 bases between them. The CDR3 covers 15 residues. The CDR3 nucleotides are TGTGCCAGCAGCTTAGGGAGGATTGGGAACACTGAAGCTTTCTTT. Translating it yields CASSLGRIGNTEAFF.

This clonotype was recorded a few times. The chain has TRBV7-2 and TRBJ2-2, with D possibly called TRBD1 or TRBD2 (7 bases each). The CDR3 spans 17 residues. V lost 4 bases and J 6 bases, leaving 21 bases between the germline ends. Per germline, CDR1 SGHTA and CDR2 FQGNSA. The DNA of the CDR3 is TGTGCCAGCAGCTCCTCTAGGGAGGGGGCCGCATCCGGGGAGCTGTTTTTT. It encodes CASSSSREGAASGELFF.

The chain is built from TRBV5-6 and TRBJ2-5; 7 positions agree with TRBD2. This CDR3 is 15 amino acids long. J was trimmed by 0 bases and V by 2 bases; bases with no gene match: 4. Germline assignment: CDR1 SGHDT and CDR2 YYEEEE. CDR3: CASSFSGQYQETQYF. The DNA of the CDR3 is TGTGCCAGCAGCTTTAGCGGGCAGTACCAAGAGACCCAGTACTTC.

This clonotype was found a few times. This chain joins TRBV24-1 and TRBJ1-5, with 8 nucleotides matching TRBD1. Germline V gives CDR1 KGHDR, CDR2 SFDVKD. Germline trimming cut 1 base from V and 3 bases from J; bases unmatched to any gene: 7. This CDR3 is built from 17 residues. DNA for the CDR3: TGTGCCACCAGTGATTTCAGGGGGCGTGAGAACAATCAGCCCCAGCATTTT. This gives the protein CATSDFRGRENNQPQHF.

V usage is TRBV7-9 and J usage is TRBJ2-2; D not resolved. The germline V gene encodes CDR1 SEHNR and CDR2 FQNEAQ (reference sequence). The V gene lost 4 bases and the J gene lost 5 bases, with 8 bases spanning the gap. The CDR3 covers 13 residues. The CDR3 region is CASSSLSTGELFF. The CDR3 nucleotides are TGTGCCAGCAGCTCCCTCAGTACCGGGGAGCTGTTTTTT.

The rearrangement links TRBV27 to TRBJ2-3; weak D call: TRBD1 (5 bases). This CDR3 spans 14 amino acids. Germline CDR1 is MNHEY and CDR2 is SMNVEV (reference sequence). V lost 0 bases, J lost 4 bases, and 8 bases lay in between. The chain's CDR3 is CASSLSLRADTQYF. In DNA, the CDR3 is TGTGCCAGCAGTTTATCCCTCAGGGCAGATACGCAGTATTTT.

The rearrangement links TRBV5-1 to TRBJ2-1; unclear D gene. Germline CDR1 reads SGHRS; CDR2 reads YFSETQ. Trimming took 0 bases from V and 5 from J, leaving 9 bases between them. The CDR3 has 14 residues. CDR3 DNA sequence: TGCGCCAGCAGCTTGGGGCACATGGACAATGAGCAGTTCTTC. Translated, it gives CASSLGHMDNEQFF.

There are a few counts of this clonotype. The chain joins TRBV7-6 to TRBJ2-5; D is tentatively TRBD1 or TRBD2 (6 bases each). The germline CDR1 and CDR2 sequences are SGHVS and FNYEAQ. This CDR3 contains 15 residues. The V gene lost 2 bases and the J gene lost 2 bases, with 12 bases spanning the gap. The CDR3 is CASSLTWGAQETQYF. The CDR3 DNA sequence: TGTGCCAGCAGCTTAACGTGGGGGGCACAAGAGACCCAGTACTTC.

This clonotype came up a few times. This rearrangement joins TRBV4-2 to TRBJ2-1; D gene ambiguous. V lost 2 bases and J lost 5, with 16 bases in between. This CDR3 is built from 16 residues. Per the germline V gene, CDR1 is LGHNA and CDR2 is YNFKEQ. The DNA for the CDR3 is TGTGCCAGCAGCCAACGTCTCTTTGTGGGCCACAATGAGCAGTTCTTC. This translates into CASSQRLFVGHNEQFF.

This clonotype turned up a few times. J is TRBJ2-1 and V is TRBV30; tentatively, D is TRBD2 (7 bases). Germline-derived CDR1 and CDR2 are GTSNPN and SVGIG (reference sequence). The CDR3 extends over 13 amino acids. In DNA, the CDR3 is TGTGCTAGGGGGGGTGATAGCAACAATGAGCAGTTCTTC. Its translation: CARGGDSNNEQFF.

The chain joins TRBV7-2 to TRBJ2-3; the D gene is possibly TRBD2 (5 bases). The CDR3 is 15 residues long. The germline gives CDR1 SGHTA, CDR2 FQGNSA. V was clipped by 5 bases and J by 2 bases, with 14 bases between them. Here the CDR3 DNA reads TGTGCCAGCAGCCGCAAGGACTGGTACACAGATACGCAGTATTTT. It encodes CASSRKDWYTDTQYF.

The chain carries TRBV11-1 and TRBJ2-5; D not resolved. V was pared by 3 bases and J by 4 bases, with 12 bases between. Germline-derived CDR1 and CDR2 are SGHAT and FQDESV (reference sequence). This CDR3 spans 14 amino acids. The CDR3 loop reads CASSFWQTRETQYF. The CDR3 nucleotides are TGTGCCAGCAGCTTCTGGCAAACCCGAGAGACCCAGTACTTC.

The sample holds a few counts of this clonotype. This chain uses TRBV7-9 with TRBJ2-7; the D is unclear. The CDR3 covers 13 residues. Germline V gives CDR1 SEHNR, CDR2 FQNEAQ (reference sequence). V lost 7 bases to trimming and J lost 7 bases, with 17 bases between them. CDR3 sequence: CASTPQQSVEQYF. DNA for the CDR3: TGTGCCAGCACCCCCCAACAGTCAGTGGAGCAGTACTTC.

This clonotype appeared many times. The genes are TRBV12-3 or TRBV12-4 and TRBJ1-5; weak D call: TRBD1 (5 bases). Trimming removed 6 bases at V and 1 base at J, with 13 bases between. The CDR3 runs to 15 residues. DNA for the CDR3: TGTGCCAGCAGCCCCGGGGGGGTAAGCAATCAGCCCCAGCATTTT. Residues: CASSPGGVSNQPQHF.

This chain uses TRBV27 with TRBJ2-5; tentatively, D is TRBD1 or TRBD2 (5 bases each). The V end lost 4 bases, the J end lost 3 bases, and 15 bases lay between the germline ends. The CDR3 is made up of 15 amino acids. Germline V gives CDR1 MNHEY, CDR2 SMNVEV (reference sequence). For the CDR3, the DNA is TGTGCCAGCAGTTCCCTCCGGGGCGAAAAAGAGACCCAGTACTTC. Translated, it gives CASSSLRGEKETQYF.

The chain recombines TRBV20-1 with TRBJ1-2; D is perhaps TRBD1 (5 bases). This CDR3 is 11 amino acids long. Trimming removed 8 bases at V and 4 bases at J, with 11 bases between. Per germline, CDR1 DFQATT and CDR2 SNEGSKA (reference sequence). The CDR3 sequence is CSSPGTYGYTF. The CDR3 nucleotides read TGCAGTTCACCGGGGACCTATGGCTACACCTTC.

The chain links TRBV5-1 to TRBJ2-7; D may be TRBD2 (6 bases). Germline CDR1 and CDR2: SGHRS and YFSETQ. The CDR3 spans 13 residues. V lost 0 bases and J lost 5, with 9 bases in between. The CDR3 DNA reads TGCGCCAGCAGCTTGGCCTCGGGGGACGAGCAGTACTTC. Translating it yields CASSLASGDEQYF.

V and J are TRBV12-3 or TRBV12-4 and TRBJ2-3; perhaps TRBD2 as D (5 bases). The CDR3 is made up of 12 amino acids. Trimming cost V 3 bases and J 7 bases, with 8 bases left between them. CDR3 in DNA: TGTGCCAGCAGTTTCCCGACTAATACGCAGTATTTT. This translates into CASSFPTNTQYF.

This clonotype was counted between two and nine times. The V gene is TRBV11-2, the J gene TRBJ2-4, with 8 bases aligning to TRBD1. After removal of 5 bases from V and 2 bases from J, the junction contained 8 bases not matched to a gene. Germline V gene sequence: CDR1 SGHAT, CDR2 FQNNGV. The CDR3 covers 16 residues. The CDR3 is CASSPHRDRTKNIQYF. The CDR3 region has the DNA TGTGCCAGCAGCCCCCACCGGGACAGGACCAAAAACATTCAGTACTTC.

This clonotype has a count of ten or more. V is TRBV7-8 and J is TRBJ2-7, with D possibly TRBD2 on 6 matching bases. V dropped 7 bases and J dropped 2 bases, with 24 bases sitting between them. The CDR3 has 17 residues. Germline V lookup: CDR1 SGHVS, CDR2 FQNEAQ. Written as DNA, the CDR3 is TGTGCCAGCACCAAACCAAACCGGGAGCCGGATACCTACGAGCAGTACTTC. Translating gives CASTKPNREPDTYEQYF.

The CDR3 loop reads CASSLGSSGGAGETQYF. Here the CDR3 DNA reads TGTGCCAGCAGCTTAGGATCCAGCGGGGGGGCCGGAGAGACCCAGTACTTC. The chain joins TRBV13 to TRBJ2-5, with TRBD2 matching over 10 bases. Germline V gene sequence: CDR1 PRHDT, CDR2 FYEKMQ (reference sequence). V was pared by 0 bases and J by 4 bases, with 8 bases of the junction left unmatched. The CDR3 runs to 17 residues.

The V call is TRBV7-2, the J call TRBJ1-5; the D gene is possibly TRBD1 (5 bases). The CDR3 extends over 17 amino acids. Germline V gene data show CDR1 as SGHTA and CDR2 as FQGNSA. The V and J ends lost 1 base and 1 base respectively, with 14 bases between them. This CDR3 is CASSLDPRGVSNQPQHF. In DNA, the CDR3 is TGTGCCAGCAGCTTAGATCCTCGGGGGGTGAGCAATCAGCCCCAGCATTTT.

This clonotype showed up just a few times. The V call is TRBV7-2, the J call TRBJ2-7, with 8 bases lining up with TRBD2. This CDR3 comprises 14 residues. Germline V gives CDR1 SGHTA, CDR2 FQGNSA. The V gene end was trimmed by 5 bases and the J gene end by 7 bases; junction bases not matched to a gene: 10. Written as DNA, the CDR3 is TGTGCCAGCAGCCTCCGAGCGGGGGTGGGGGAGCAGTACTTC. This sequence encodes CASSLRAGVGEQYF.

In nucleotides, the CDR3 is TGTGCCAGCAGCTTGGACCCTGGGGCCGGGGAGCTGTTTTTT. Its protein is CASSLDPGAGELFF. The chain has TRBV7-2 and TRBJ2-2; the D is unclear. Germline V gene data show CDR1 as SGHTA and CDR2 as FQGNSA. V shed 3 bases and J shed 6 bases, with 11 bases lying between them. This CDR3 spans 14 amino acids.

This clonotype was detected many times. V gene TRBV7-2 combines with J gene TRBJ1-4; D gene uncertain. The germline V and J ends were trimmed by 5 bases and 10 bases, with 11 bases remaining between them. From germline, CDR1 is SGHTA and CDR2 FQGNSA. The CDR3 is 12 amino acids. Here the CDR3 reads CASSLNMGKLFF. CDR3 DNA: TGTGCCAGCAGCCTAAATATGGGAAAACTGTTTTTT. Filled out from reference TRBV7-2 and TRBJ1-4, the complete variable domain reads GAGVSQSPSNKVTEKGKDVELRCDPISGHTALYWYRQSLGQGLEFLIYFQGNSAPDKSGLPSDRFSAERTGGSVSTLTIQRTQQEDSAVYLCASSLNMGKLFFGSGTQLSVL.

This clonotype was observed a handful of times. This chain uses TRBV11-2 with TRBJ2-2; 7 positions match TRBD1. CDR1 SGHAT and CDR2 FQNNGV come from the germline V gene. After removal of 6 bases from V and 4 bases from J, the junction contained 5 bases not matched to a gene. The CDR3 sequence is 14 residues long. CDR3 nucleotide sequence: TGTGCCAGCAGTCGTAGACAGGGCACCGGGGAGCTGTTTTTT. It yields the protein CASSRRQGTGELFF.

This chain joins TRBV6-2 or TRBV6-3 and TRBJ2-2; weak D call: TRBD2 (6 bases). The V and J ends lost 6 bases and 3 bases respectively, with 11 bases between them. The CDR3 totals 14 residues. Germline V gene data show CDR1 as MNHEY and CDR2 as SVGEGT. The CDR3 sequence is CASRWGVYTGELFF. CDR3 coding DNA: TGTGCCAGCAGATGGGGGGTGTACACCGGGGAGCTGTTTTTT.

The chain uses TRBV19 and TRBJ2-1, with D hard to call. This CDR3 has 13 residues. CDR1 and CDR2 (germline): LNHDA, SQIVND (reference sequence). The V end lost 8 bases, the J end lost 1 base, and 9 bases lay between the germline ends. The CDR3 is CASESGSYNEQFF. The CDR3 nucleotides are TGTGCCAGTGAGAGTGGATCCTACAATGAGCAGTTCTTC.

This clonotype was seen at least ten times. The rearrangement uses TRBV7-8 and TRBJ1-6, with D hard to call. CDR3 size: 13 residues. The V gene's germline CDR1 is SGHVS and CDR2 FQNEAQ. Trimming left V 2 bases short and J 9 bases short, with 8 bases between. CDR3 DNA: TGTGCCAGCAGCTTACCGGGAGGTTCACCCCTCCACTTT. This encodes CASSLPGGSPLHF.

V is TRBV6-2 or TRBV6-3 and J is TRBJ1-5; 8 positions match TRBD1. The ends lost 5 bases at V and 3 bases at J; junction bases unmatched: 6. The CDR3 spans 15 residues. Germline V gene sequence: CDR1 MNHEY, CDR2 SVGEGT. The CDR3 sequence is CASSQRDRTNQPQHF. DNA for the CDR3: TGTGCCAGCAGTCAGAGGGACAGGACCAATCAGCCCCAGCATTTT.